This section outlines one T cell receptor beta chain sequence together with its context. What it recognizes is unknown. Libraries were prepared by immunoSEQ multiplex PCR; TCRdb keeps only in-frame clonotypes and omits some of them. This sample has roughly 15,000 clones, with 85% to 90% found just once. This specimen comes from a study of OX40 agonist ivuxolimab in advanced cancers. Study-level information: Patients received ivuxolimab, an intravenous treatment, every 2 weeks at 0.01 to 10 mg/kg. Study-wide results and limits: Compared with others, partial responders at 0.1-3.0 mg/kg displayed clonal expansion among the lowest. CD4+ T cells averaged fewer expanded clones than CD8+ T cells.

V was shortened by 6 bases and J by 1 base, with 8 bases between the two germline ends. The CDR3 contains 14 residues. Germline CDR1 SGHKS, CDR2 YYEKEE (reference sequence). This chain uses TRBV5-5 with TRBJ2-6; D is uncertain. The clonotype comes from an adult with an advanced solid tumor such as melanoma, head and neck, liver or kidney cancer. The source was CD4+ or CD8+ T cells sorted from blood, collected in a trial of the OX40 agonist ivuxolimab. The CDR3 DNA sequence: TGTGCCAGCATAACGCGTTCTGGGGCCAACGTCCTGACTTTC. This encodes CASITRSGANVLTF.